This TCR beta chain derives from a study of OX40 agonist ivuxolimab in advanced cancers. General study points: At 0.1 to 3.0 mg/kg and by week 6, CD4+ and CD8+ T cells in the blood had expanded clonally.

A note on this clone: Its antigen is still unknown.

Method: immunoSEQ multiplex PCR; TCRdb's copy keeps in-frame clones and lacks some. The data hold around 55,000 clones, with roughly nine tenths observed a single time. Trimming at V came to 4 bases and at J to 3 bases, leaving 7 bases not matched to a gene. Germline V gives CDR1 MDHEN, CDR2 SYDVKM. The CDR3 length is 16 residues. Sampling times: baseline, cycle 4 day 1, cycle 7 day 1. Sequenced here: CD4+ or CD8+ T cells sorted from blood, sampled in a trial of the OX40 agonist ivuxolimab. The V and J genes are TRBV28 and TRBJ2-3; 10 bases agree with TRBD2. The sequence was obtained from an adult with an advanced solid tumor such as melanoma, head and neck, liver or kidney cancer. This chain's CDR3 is CASSSEAGGPTDTQYF. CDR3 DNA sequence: TGTGCCAGCAGTTCCGAAGCGGGAGGGCCAACAGATACGCAGTATTTT. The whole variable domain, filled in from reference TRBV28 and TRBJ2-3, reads DVKVTQSSRYLVKRTGEKVFLECVQDMDHENMFWYRQDPGLGLRLIYFSYDVKMKEKGDIPEGYSVSREKKERFSLILESASTNQTSMYLCASSSEAGGPTDTQYFGPGTRLTVL.